What follows are 18 T cell receptor beta chains derived from one specimen sequenced in a study of a mutant IDH1 vaccine in newly diagnosed glioma. Data came from immunoSEQ multiplex PCR; TCRdb stores just in-frame clones and leaves some out. The sample holds over 75,000 clones; 81% are singletons and the top ten take 4% to 5.5%. These receptors' antigens are unknown. The time point: week 47, end of study. Every single dose of the vaccine, 300 ug of mutant IDH1 20-mer peptide, came with topical imiquimod. This specimen consisted of PBMCs, obtained from a glioma patient whose treatment included an IDH1 peptide vaccine. These receptors originate from a man between 35 and 55 years old with glioma.

This clone was seen only a few times. The chain combines TRBV6-5 with TRBJ1-2, with no clear D. V lost 2 bases and J 0 bases, leaving 4 bases between the germline ends. CDR1 is MNHEY and CDR2 is SVGAGI in the germline V gene. There are 13 residues in the CDR3. This CDR3 reads CASSYEANYGYTF. Written as DNA, the CDR3 is TGTGCCAGCAGTTACGAGGCTAACTATGGCTACACCTTC.

The chain combines TRBV5-6 with TRBJ2-3; 9 positions match TRBD1. This CDR3 has 15 residues. The germline V gene encodes CDR1 SGHDT and CDR2 YYEEEE. V lost 0 bases to trimming and J lost 6 bases; unmatched junction nucleotides: 5. CDR3 in amino acids: CASSLGTGEVDTQYF. The CDR3 region has the DNA TGTGCCAGCAGCTTGGGGACAGGGGAAGTGGATACGCAGTATTTT.

The genes are TRBV10-3 and TRBJ1-4; a possible D gene is TRBD1 (5 bases). Trimming pared 8 bases from V and 5 bases from J, leaving 12 bases between. This CDR3 has 13 amino acids. The germline CDR1 and CDR2 sequences are ENHRY and SYGVKD. CDR3 in amino acids: CAIQEGPNEKLFF. In nucleotides, the CDR3 is TGTGCCATCCAGGAGGGACCAAATGAAAAACTGTTTTTT.

The genes are TRBV5-4 and TRBJ2-5; TRBD2 might be the D (6 bases). Trimming took off 4 bases at V and 5 bases at J, with 15 bases between the two ends. From germline, CDR1 is SGHNT and CDR2 YYREEE (reference sequence). This CDR3 is built from 14 residues. The CDR3, as DNA: TGTGCCAGCAGCCCGGGTGGAGGGACGGAGACCCAGTACTTC. The encoded protein is CASSPGGGTETQYF.

A remark on this clone: Distinct nucleotide sequences in the sample also encode this CDR3. V and J are TRBV7-2 and TRBJ2-3, with D hard to call. This CDR3 comprises 12 residues. The germline gives CDR1 SGHTA, CDR2 FQGNSA. The V and J ends lost 5 bases and 3 bases respectively, with 6 bases between them. CDR3 residues: CASSPATDTQYF. Written as DNA, the CDR3 is TGTGCCAGCAGCCCCGCGACAGATACGCAGTATTTT.

The V gene is TRBV4-3, the J gene TRBJ2-5, with D unresolved. The J call is uncertain, as TRBJ2-7 better fits the DNA end. The germline V gene has CDR1 LGHNA and CDR2 YSLEER. This CDR3 comprises 14 residues. The DNA of the CDR3 is TGCGCCAGCAGCCCTGGACGTTCTTTCTACGAGCAGTACTTC. Protein: CASSPGRSFYEQYF.

V and J are TRBV14 and TRBJ2-1; TRBD1 agrees at 7 bases. V lost 4 bases to trimming and J lost 8 bases; unmatched junction nucleotides: 11. The CDR3 totals 15 residues. Per the germline V gene, CDR1 is SGHDN and CDR2 is FVKESK. Here the CDR3 reads CASSPPTGIIYEQFF. The CDR3 DNA sequence: TGTGCCAGCAGCCCTCCGACAGGGATAATATATGAGCAGTTCTTC.

V is TRBV18 and J is TRBJ2-5, with D unclear. With 0 bases removed from V and 2 bases from J, the gap between germline ends came to 7 bases. This CDR3 is built from 14 residues. Germline loops: CDR1 KGHSH, CDR2 LQKENI. The CDR3 reads CASSPPYRQETQYF. DNA for the CDR3: TGTGCCAGCTCACCACCTTACCGTCAAGAGACCCAGTACTTC.

The chain employs TRBV18 and TRBJ2-1; D possibly corresponds to TRBD2 (7 bases). CDR1 is KGHSH, CDR2 LQKENI, per germline. The CDR3 is 15 amino acids. V was shortened by 3 bases and J by 4 bases, with 13 bases between the two germline ends. CDR3 nucleotides: TGTGCCAGCTCACCCTCTGGGGGGGCTTACAATGAGCAGTTCTTC. It is translated as CASSPSGGAYNEQFF.

In its sample, this clone was seen once. The DNA of the CDR3 is TGTGCCAGCAGTCCCCGAGGGAGTCATGGCTACACCTTC. Translated: CASSPRGSHGYTF. The chain combines TRBV6-6 with TRBJ1-2; D not certain. The length of the CDR3 is 13 residues. The V gene lost 5 bases and the J gene lost 6 bases, with 13 bases spanning the gap. Germline lookup yields CDR1 MNHNY and CDR2 SVGAGI (reference sequence).

This sequence joins TRBV29-1 and TRBJ1-2; weak D call: TRBD1 (5 bases). CDR1 and CDR2 from the germline V gene are SQVTM and ANQGSEA. The V gene lost 2 bases and the J gene lost 6 bases, with 13 bases spanning the gap. This CDR3 is built from 13 residues. The CDR3 here is CSVEITGEDGYTF. The CDR3 nucleotides read TGCAGCGTTGAAATCACGGGGGAGGATGGCTACACCTTC.

This chain joins TRBV21-1 and TRBJ2-2; the DNA was not used to check the table's D call, TRBD2. TRBV21-1 is recorded as a pseudogene. CDR3 length equals 14 residues. In DNA form, the CDR3 reads TGTGCCAGCAGCAAGCGGGGCTTGACCGGGGAGCTGTTTTTT. It codes for CASSKRGLTGELFF.

The chain is built from TRBV6-1 and TRBJ1-5, with TRBD1 matching over 10 bases. Trimming at V came to 3 bases and at J to 4 bases, leaving 6 bases not matched to a gene. Germline V lookup: CDR1 MNHNS, CDR2 SASEGT. The CDR3 runs to 16 residues. The chain's CDR3 is CASSDRDRGDNQPQHF. The CDR3 DNA is TGTGCCAGCAGTGATCGGGACAGGGGTGATAATCAGCCCCAGCATTTT.

In this sample, this clone turned up a few times. This chain joins TRBV5-4 and TRBJ1-1; D call uncertain. With 0 bases removed from V and 4 bases from J, the gap between germline ends came to 4 bases. Looked up from germline, CDR1 is SGHNT and CDR2 is YYREEE (reference sequence). The CDR3 sequence is 12 residues long. CDR3 DNA: TGTGCCAGCAGCTTGGCCGCCACTGAAGCTTTCTTT. Protein: CASSLAATEAFF.

This rearrangement joins TRBV14 to TRBJ2-7; D is undetermined. The CDR3 is made up of 15 amino acids. Germline CDR1 reads SGHDN; CDR2 reads FVKESK. Between the trimmed V and J ends, which lost 6 bases and 1 base, there was a span of 16 bases. CDR3 nucleotides: TGTGCCAGCAGTCGGTCCTTGGGAAGTTCCTACGAGCAGTACTTC. Residues: CASSRSLGSSYEQYF.

The rearrangement uses TRBV25-1 and TRBJ2-3; 7 positions match TRBD2. Looked up from germline, CDR1 is MGHDK and CDR2 is SYGVNS. The trim removed 4 bases at V and 3 bases at J, leaving 4 bases unmatched. The CDR3 is made up of 14 amino acids. CDR3 nucleotides: TGTGCCAGCAGTGGATGGACTAGTACAGATACGCAGTATTTT. Translating gives CASSGWTSTDTQYF.

The chain is built from TRBV7-8 and TRBJ2-4; D possibly corresponds to TRBD2 (6 bases). The V gene's germline CDR1 is SGHVS and CDR2 FQNEAQ. CDR3 length equals 13 residues. V dropped 8 bases and J dropped 9 bases, with 17 bases sitting between them. The CDR3 DNA sequence: TGTGCCAGCGAACAAGGGACCGGGGGCATTCAGTACTTC. Translating it yields CASEQGTGGIQYF.

This clone appeared a single time. V and J are TRBV5-1 and TRBJ2-3, with D perhaps TRBD1 (6 bases). With 6 bases removed from V and 6 bases from J, the gap between germline ends came to 17 bases. The CDR3 spans 14 residues. The germline V gene encodes CDR1 SGHRS and CDR2 YFSETQ. CDR3 protein: CASKGDRESDTQYF. CDR3 nucleotides: TGCGCCAGCAAGGGGGATAGGGAGTCGGATACGCAGTATTTT.